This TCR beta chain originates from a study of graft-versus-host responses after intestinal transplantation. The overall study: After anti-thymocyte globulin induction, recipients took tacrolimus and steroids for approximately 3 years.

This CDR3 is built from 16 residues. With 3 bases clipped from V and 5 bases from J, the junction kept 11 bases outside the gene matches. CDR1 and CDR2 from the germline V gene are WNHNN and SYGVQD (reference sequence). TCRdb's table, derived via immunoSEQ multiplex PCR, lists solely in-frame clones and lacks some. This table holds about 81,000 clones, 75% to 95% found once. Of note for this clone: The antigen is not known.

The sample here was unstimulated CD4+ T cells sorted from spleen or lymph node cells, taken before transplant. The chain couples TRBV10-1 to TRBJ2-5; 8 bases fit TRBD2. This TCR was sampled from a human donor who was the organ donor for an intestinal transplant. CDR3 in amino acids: CASSDDTRTSWETQYF. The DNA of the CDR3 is TGCGCCAGCAGTGACGATACCCGGACTAGCTGGGAGACCCAGTACTTC.